This TCR beta chain emerged from a study of blood T cells in healthy people across ages (dated by TCRdb to between 2014 and 2017). About the investigation overall: Template switching captured roughly one uniquely barcoded TCR beta cDNA molecule per two T cells in model experiments. The study measured age-related changes in TCR beta repertoire diversity using deep sequencing normalized with unique cDNA molecular identifiers. The donors were divided into four age groups: young (average 16 years), middle-aged (about 40), aged (roughly 66) and long-lived (82). To avoid experimental bias, donors of different ages were distributed randomly across sequencing lanes. Using the same blood draw, the study looked at two additional independent replicas of 1 million unique cDNA reads for two donors, one aged 18 to 30 and the other aged 80 or older.

The CDR3 spans 15 residues, from the cysteine through the phenylalanine. Only the CDR3 DNA is retained, 45 bases long and in frame from the first base. V lost 3 bases and J lost 4 bases; the stretch between them is 16 bases long. The germline V gene encodes CDR1 LGHNA and CDR2 YSLEER. Broader findings and caveats from the paper: Because profiling used bulk unsorted PBMCs, naive and antigen-experienced compartments could not be compared conclusively. As age increased, observed TCR beta diversity per million T cells dropped in a roughly linear way, and a significant reduction was already evident by age 40. Estimates of total diversity based on one million sequenced T cells were regarded as lower bounds and as underestimates. The CMV infection status of donors was not known, potentially confounding age-related changes in expanded clonotypes. The long-lived group showed more naive CD4+ T cells, fewer expanded clones and increased TCR diversity than the aged group, suggesting age selection. Observed TCR beta diversity correlated strongly with the percentage of naive T cells measured by flow cytometry.

Systemically healthy Caucasian individuals from Russia, around 39 in total and aged roughly 6 to 100 years, were included as donors. Ten milliliters of peripheral blood were collected from each donor into EDTA-treated Vacutainer tubes. Ficoll-Paque density-gradient centrifugation was used to isolate PBMCs, with at least 7 million obtained per sample. Trizol reagent was used to extract total RNA from PBMCs, with at least 6 micrograms per sample. The percentages of naive CD45RAhigh/CD27high T cells were determined by flow cytometry on a PBMC aliquot from every donor. In the case of this clonotype: It lacks a known antigen. No base quality values were provided; no much bigger clone lies one nucleotide off.

Receptor amplification or capture employed 5' RACE. Data came from an Illumina HiSeq 2500. The second PCR ran for about 7 to 11 cycles and used a J-beta primer mix along with a sample-barcoded 5' primer. A template-switch 5' adaptor carrying 12 random nucleotides introduced a unique molecular identifier onto each TCR beta cDNA molecule. Each sample yielded at least 2.5 million CDR3-containing paired-end reads. The Mint cDNA synthesis kit, primed by a TRBC-specific oligonucleotide, was used to synthesize first-strand cDNA from all RNA. All cDNA was treated with uracil-DNA glycosylase and then went through a first 18-cycle PCR with the universal primers M1SS and BC2_uni_R. The authors processed their data as follows. For normalization, 1 million high-quality reads were randomly selected from each sample, with every read carrying a distinct molecular identifier. Reads sharing molecular identifiers were discarded rather than binned into consensus sequences. CDR3 identification, clonotype clustering and error correction used MiTCR with a Q25 quality threshold and the strictest error-elimination algorithm. Lower-bound total TCR beta diversity was estimated with a nonparametric unseen species model using Euler transformation. Starting from the raw public reads, TCRdb applied fastp trimming at Q25, assembled clones with MiXCR and retained in-frame beta chains. A single entry per CDR3 protein holds the most common genes and DNA from its merged rows. The V and J calls reflect TCRdb's pipeline rather than the authors' work. This sample gives 2 million or so distinct CDR3 sequences in total; about 49% of them show up just once. Together, the top ten hold approximately 2.1% of the sample.

This sequence originates from a middle-aged woman in good health. The rearranged segments are TRBV4-3 and TRBJ2-7, and perhaps TRBD1 as D gene, on 6 matching bases. The specimen sequenced was blood. The CDR3 region has the sequence CASSHFRDTPYEQYF. The nucleotide sequence reads as follows: TGCGCCAGCAGCCACTTCCGGGACACACCATACGAGCAGTACTTC.